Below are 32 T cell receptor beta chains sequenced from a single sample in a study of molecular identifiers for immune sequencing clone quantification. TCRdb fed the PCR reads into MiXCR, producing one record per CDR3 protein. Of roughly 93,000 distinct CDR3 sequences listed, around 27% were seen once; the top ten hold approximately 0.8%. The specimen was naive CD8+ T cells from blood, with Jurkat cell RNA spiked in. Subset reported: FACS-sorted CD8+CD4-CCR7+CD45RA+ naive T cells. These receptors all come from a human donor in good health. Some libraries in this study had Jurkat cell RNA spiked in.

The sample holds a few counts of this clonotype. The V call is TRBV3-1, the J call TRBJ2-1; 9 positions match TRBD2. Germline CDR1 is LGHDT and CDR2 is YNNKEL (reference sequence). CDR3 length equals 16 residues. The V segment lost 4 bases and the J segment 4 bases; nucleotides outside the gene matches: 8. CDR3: CASSPLAGTLYNEQFF. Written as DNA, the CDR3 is TGTGCCAGCAGCCCCCTAGCGGGGACCCTTTACAATGAGCAGTTCTTC.

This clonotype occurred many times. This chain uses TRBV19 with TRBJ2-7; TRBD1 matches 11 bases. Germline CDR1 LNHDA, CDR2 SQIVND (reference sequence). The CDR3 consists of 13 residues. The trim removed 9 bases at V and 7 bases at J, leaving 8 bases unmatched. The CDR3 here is CASLGQGADEQYF. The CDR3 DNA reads TGTGCCAGCCTTGGACAGGGGGCGGATGAGCAGTACTTC.

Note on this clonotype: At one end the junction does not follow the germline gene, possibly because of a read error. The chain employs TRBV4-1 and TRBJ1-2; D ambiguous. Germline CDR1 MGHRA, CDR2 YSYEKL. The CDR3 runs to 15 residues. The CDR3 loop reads CASNQEPLENYGYTF. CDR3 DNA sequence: TGCGCCAGCAACCAAGAGCCCCTTGAAAACTATGGCTACACCTTC.

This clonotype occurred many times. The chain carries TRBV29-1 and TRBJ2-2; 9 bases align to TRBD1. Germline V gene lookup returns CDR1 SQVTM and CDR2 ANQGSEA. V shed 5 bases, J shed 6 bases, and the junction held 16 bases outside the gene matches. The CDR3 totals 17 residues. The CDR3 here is CSVLQGPGQGSAGELFF. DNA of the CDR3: TGCAGCGTTCTCCAGGGACCGGGACAGGGTTCGGCCGGGGAGCTGTTTTTT.

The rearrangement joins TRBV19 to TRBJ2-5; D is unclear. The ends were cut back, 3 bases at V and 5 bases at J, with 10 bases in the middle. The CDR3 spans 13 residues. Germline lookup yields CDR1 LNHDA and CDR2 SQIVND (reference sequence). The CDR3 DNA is TGTGCCAGTAGTATTAAGGGTTGGGAGACCCAGTACTTC. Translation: CASSIKGWETQYF.

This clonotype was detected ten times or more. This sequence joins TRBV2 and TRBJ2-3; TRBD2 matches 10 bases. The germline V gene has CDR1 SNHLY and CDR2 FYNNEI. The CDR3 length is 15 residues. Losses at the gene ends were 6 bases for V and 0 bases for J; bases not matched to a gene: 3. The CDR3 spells CASRRLAGSTDTQYF. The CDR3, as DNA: TGTGCCAGCAGAAGACTAGCGGGCAGCACAGATACGCAGTATTTT.

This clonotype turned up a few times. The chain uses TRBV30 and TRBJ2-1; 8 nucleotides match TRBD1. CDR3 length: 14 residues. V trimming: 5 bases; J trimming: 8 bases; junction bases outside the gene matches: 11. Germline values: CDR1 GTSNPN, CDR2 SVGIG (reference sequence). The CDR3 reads CAWAGTGFSDEQFF. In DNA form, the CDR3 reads TGTGCCTGGGCCGGGACAGGCTTTTCTGATGAGCAGTTCTTC.

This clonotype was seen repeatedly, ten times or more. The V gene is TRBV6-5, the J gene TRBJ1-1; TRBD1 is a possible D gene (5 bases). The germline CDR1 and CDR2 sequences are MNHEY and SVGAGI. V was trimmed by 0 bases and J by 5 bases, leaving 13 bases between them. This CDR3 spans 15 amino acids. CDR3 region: CASSYSGQMGTEAFF. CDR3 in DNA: TGTGCCAGCAGTTACTCGGGGCAAATGGGGACTGAAGCTTTCTTT.

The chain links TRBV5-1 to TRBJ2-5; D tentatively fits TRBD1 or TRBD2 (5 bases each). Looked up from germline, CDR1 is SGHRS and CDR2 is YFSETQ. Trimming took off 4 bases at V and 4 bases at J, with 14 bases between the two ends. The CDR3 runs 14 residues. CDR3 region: CASSSGRGLETQYF. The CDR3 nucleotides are TGCGCCAGCAGCAGCGGACGGGGCCTAGAGACCCAGTACTTC.

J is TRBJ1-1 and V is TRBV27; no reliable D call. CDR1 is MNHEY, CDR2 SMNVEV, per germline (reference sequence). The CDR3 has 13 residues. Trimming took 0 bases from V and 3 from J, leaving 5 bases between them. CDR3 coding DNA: TGTGCCAGCAGTTTATCCCCCTACACTGAAGCTTTCTTT. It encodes CASSLSPYTEAFF.

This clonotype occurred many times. The CDR3, as DNA: TGTGCCAGCAGCTTAATAGATCAGATAGAGGCTTTCTTT. It translates to CASSLIDQIEAFF. The chain is built from TRBV7-9 and TRBJ1-1; D is undetermined. The V gene lost 2 bases and the J gene lost 11 bases, with 15 bases spanning the gap. This CDR3 has 13 residues. Looked up from germline, CDR1 is SEHNR and CDR2 is FQNEAQ (reference sequence).

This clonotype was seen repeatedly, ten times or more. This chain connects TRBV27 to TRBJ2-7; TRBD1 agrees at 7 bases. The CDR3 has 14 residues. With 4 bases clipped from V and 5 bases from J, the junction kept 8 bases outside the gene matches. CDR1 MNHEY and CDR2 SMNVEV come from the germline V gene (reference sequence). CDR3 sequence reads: CASSYNRGLDEQYF. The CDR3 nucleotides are TGTGCCAGCAGTTATAACAGGGGCCTGGACGAGCAGTACTTC.

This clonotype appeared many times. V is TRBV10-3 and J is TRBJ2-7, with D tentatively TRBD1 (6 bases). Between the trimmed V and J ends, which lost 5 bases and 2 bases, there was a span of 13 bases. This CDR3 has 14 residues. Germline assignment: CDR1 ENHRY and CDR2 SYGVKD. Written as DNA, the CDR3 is TGTGCCATCAGTCGAAGGGACACTGCCTACGAGCAGTACTTC. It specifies CAISRRDTAYEQYF.

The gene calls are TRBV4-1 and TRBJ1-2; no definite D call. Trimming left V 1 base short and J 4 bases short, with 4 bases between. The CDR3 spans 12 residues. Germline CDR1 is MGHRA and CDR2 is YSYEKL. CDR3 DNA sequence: TGCGCCAGCAGCCAAGCAGGCTATGGCTACACCTTC. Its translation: CASSQAGYGYTF.

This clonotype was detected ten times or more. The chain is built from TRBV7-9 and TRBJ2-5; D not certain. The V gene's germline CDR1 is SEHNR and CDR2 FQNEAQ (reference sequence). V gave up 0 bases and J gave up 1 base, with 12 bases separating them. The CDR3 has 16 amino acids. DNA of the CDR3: TGTGCCAGCAGCTTAGCCCTACGGAGTCCCCAAGAGACCCAGTACTTC. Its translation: CASSLALRSPQETQYF. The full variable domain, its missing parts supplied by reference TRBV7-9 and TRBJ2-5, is DTGVSQNPRHKITKRGQNVTFRCDPISEHNRLYWYRQTLGQGPEFLTYFQNEAQLEKSRLLSDRFSAERPKGSFSTLEIQRTEQGDSAMYLCASSLALRSPQETQYFGPGTRLLVL.

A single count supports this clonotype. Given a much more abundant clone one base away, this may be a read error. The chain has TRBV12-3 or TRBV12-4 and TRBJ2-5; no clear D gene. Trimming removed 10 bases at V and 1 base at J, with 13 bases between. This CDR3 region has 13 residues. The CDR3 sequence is CATSYTSQETQYF. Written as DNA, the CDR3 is TGTGCCACCTCTTATACATCCCAAGAGACCCAGTACTTC.

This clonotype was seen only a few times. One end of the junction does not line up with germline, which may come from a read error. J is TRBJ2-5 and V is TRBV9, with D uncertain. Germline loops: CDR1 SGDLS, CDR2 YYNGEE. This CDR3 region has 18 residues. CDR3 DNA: TGTGCCAGCAGCGTTCACACAAGAGCCCCAACCACCCAAGAGCCCCAGTACTTC. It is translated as CASSVHTRAPTTQEPQYF.

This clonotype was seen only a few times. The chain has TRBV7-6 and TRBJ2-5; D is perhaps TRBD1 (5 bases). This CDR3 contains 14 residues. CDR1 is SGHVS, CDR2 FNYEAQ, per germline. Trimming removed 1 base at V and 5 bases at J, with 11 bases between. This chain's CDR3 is CASSLELWGETQYF. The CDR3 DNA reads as TGTGCCAGCAGCTTAGAATTATGGGGCGAGACCCAGTACTTC.

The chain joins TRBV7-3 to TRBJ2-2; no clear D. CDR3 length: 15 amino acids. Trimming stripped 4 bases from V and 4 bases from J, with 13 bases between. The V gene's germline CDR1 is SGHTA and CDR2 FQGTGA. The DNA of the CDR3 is TGTGCCAGCAGCTCTCTCAGCGTCGGCACCGGGGAGCTGTTTTTT. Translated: CASSSLSVGTGELFF.

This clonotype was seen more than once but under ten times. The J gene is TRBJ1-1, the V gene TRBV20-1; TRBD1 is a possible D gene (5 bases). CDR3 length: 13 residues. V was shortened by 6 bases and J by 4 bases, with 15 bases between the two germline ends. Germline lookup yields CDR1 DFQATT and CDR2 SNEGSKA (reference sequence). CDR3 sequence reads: CSATQEFGTEAFF. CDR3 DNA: TGCAGTGCCACACAGGAATTTGGCACTGAAGCTTTCTTT.

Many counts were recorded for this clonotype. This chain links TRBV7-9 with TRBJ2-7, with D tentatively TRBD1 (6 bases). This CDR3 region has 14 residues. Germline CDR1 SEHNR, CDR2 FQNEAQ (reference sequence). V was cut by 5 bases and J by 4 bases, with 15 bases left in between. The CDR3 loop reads CASSPRGSRYEQYF. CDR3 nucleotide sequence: TGTGCCAGCAGCCCGAGGGGGTCTCGGTACGAGCAGTACTTC.

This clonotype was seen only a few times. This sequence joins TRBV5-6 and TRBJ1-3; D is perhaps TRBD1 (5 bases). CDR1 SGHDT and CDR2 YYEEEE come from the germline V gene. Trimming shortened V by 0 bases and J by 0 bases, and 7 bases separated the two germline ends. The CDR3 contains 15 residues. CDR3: CASSLEGISGNTIYF. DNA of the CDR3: TGTGCCAGCAGCTTGGAGGGGATCTCTGGAAACACCATATATTTT. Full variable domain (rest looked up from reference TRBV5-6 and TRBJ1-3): DAGVTQSPTHLIKTRGQQVTLRCSPKSGHDTVSWYQQALGQGPQFIFQYYEEEERQRGNFPDRFSGHQFPNYSSELNVNALLLGDSALYLCASSLEGISGNTIYFGEGSWLTVV.

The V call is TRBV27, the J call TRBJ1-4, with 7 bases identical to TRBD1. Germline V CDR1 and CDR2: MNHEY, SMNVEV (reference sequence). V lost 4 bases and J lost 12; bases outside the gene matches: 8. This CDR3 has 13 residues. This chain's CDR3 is CASSSNRGSELFF. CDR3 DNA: TGTGCCAGCAGTTCAAACAGGGGATCGGAACTGTTTTTT.

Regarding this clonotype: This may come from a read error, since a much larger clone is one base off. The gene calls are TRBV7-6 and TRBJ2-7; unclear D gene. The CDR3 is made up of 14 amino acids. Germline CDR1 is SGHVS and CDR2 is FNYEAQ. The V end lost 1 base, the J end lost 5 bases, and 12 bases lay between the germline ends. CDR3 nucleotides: TGTGCCAGCAGCTTAGATGCTCTCGGTCACGAGCAGTACTTC. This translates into CASSLDALGHEQYF.

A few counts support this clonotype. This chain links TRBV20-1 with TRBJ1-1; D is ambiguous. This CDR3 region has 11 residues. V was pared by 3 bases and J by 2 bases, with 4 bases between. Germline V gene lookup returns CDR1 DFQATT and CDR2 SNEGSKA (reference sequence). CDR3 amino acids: CSASPNTEAFF. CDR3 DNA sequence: TGCAGTGCTAGCCCAAACACTGAAGCTTTCTTT.

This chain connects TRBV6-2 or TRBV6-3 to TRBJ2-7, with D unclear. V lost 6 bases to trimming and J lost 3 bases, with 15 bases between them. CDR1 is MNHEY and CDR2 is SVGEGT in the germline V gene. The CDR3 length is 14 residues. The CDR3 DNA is TGTGCCAGCAGCAGACTCCAACCATACTACGAGCAGTACTTC. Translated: CASSRLQPYYEQYF.

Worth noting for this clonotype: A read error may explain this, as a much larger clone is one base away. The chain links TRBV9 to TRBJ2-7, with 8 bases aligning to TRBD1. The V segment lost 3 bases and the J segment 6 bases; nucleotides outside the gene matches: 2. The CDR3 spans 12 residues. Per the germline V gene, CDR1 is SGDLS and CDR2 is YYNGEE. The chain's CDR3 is CASSAQGAEQYV. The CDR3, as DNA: TGTGCCAGCAGCGCCCAGGGGGCCGAGCAGTACGTC.

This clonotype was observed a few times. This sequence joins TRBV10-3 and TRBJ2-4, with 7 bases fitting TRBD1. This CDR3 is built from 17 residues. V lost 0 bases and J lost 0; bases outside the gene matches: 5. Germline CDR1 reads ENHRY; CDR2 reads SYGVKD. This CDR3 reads CAISESGTALAKNIQYF. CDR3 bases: TGTGCCATCAGTGAGTCGGGGACAGCTCTAGCCAAAAACATTCAGTACTTC.

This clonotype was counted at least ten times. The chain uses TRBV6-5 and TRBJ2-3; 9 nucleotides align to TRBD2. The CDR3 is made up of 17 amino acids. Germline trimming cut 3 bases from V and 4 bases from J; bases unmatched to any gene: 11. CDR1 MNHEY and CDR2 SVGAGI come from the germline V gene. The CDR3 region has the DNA TGTGCCAGCAGTTATGGCTTGAGTAGCGGGAGAGCAGATACGCAGTATTTT. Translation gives CASSYGLSSGRADTQYF.

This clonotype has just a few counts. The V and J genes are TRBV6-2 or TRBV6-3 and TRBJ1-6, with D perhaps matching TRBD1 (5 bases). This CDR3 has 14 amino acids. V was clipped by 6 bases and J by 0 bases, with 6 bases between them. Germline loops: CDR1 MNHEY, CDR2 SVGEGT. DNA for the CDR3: TGTGCCAGCAGGGACATCTCCTATAATTCACCCCTCCACTTT. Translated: CASRDISYNSPLHF.

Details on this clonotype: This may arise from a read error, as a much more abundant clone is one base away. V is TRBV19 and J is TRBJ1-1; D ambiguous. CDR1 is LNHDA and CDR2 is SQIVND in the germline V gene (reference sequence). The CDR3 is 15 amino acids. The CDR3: CASSITASRYTGAFF. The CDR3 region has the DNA TGTGCCAGTAGTATAACCGCCAGCCGCTACACTGGAGCTTTCTTT.

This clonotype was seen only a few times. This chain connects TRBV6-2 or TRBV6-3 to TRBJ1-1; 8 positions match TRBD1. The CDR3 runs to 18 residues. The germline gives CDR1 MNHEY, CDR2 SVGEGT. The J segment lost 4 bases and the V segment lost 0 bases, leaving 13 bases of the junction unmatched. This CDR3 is CASSYSAGGAYGGTEAFF. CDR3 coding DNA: TGTGCCAGCAGTTACTCGGCAGGGGGCGCGTACGGGGGCACTGAAGCTTTCTTT.